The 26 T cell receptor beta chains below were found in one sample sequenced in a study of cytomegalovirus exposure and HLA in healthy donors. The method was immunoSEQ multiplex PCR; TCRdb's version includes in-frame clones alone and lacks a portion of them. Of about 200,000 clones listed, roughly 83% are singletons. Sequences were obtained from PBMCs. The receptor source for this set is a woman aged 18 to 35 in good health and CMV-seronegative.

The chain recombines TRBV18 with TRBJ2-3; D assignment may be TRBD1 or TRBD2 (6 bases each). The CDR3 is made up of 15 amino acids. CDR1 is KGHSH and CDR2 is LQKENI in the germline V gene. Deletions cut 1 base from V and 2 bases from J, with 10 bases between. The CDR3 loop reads CASSPLGGNTDTQYF. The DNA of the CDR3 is TGTGCCAGCTCACCACTAGGGGGGAACACAGATACGCAGTATTTT.

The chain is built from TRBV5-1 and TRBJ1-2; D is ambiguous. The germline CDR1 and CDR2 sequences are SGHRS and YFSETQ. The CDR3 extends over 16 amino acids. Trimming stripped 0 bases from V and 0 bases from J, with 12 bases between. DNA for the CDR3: TGCGCCAGCAGCTTGGGTACTCTGGGAGCTAACTATGGCTACACCTTC. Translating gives CASSLGTLGANYGYTF.

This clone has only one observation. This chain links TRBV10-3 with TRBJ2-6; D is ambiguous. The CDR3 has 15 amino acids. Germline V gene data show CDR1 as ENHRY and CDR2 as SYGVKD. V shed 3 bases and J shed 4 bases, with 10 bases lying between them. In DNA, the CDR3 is TGTGCCATCAGTGACCCCTTTGCCGGGGCCAACGTCCTGACTTTC. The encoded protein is CAISDPFAGANVLTF.

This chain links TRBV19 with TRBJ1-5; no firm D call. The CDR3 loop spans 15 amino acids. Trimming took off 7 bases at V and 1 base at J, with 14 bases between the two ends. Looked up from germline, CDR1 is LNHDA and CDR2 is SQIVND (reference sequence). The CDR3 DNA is TGTGCCAGTACCTCGTGGAGCTACAGCAATCAGCCCCAGCATTTT. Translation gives CASTSWSYSNQPQHF.

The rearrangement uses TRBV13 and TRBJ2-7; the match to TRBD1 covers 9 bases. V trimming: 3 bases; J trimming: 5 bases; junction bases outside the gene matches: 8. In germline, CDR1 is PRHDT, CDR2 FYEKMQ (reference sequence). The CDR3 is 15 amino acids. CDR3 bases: TGTGCCAGCAGCTTGTTGCCGGGACAGGGCCACGAGCAGTACTTC. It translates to CASSLLPGQGHEQYF.

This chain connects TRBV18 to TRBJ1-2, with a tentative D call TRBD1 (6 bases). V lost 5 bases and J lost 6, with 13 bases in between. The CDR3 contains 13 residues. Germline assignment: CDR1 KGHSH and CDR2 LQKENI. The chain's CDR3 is CASSSNSGDGYTF. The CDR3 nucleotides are TGTGCCAGCTCATCAAATTCAGGGGATGGCTACACCTTC.

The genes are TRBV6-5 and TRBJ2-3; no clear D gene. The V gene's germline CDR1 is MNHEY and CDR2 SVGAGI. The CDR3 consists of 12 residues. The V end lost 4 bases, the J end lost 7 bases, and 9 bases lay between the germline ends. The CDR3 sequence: CASSSDTHTQYF. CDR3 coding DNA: TGTGCCAGCAGTTCAGACACCCATACGCAGTATTTT.

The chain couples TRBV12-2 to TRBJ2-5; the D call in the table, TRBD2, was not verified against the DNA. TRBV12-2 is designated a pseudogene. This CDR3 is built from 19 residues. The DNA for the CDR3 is TGTGCAAGTCGCTTAGGGGCGACTAGCGGGAGCTTAGATCAAGAGACCCAGTACTTC. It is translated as CASRLGATSGSLDQETQYF.

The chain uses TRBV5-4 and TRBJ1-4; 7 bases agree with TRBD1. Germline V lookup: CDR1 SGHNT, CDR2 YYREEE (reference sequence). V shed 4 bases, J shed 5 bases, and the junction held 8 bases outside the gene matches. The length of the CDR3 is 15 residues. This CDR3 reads CASSGSTGTNEKLFF. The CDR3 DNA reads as TGTGCCAGCAGCGGGTCGACAGGGACGAATGAAAAACTGTTTTTT.

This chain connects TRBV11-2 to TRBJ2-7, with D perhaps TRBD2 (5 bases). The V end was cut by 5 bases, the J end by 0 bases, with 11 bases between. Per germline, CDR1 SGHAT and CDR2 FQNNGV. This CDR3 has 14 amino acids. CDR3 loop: CASSKAASSYEQYF. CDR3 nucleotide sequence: TGTGCCAGCAGCAAAGCGGCGAGCTCCTACGAGCAGTACTTC.

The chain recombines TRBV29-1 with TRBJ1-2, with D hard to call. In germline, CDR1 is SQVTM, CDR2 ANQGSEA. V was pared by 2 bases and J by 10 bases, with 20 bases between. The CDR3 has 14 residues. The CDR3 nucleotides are TGCAGCGTTGAAACGGGCAGCGCCGCGGCTACCTACACCTTC. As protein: CSVETGSAAATYTF.

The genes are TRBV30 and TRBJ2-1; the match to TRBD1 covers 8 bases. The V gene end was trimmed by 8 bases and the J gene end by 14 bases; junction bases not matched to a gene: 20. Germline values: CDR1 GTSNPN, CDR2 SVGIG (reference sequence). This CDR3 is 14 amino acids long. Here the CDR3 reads CAQRGQGEGPVEFF. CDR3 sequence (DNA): TGTGCCCAGCGAGGACAGGGTGAGGGGCCAGTGGAGTTCTTC. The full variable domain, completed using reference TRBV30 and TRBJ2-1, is SQTIHQWPATLVQPVGSPLSLECTVEGTSNPNLYWYRQAAGRGLQLLFYSVGIGQISSEVPQNLSASRPQDRQFILSSKKLLLSDSGFYLCAQRGQGEGPVEFFGPGTRLTVL.

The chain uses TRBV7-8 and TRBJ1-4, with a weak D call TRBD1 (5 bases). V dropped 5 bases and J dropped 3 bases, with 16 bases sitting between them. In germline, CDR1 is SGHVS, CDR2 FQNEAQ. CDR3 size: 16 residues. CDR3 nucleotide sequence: TGTGCCAGCAGCCCCAGGGTATTCGGGGCTAATGAAAAACTGTTTTTT. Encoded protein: CASSPRVFGANEKLFF. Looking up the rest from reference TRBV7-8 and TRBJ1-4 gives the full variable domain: GAGVSQSPRYKVAKRGQDVALRCDPISGHVSLFWYQQALGQGPEFLTYFQNEAQLDKSGLPSDRFFAERPEGSVSTLKIQRTQQEDSAVYLCASSPRVFGANEKLFFGSGTQLSVL.

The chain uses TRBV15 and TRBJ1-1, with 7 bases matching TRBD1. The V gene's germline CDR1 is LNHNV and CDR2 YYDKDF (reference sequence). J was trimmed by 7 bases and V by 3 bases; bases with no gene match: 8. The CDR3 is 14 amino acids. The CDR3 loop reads CATSRVRGRGEAFF. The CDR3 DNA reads TGTGCCACCAGCAGGGTGAGGGGGCGTGGTGAAGCTTTCTTT.

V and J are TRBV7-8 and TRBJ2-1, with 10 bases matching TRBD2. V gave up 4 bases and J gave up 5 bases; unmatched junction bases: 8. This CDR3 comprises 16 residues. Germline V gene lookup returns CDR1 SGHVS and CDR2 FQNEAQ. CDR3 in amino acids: CASSSGLAGGHNEQFF. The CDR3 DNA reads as TGTGCCAGCAGCTCCGGCTTAGCGGGAGGTCACAATGAGCAGTTCTTC.

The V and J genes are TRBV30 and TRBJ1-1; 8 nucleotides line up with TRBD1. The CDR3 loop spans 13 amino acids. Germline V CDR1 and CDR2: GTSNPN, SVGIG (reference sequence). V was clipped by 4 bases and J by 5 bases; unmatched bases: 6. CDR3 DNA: TGTGCCTGGACAGGGGGCGCAGGTACTGAAGCTTTCTTT. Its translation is CAWTGGAGTEAFF.

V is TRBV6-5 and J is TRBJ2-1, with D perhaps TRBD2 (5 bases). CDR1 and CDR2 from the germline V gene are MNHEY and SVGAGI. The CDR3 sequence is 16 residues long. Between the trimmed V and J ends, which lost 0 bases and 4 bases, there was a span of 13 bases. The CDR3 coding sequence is TGTGCCAGCAGTTACTCCGGAGGTTCGGGATACAATGAGCAGTTCTTC. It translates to CASSYSGGSGYNEQFF.

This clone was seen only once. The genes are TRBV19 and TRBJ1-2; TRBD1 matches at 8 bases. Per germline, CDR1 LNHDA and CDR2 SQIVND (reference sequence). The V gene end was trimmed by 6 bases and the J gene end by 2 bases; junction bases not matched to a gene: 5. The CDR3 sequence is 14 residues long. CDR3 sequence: CASRDRQGNYGYTF. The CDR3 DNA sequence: TGTGCCAGTAGGGATAGACAGGGGAACTATGGCTACACCTTC.

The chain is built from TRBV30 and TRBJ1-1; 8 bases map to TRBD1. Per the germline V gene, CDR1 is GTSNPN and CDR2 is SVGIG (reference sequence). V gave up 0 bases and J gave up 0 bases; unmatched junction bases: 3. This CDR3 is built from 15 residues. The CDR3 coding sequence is TGTGCCTGGAGTGTACCGGACAGGGTGAACACTGAAGCTTTCTTT. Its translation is CAWSVPDRVNTEAFF.

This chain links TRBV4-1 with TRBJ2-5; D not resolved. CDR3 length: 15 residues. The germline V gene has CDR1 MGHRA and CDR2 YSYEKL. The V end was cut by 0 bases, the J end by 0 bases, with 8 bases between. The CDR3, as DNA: TGCGCCAGCAGCCAAGAAGTGAGGAACCAAGAGACCCAGTACTTC. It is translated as CASSQEVRNQETQYF.

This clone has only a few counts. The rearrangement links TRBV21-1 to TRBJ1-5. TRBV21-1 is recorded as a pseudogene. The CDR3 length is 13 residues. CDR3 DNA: TGTGCCAGCAGCCTCCGGGGCCGGGAGCCCCAGCATTTT. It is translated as CASSLRGREPQHF.

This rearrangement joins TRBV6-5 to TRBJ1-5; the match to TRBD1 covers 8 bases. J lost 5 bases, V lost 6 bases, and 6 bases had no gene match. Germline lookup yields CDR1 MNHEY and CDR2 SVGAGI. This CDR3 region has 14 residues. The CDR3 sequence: CASRDTGGHQPQHF. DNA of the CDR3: TGTGCCAGCAGAGATACAGGGGGGCATCAGCCCCAGCATTTT.

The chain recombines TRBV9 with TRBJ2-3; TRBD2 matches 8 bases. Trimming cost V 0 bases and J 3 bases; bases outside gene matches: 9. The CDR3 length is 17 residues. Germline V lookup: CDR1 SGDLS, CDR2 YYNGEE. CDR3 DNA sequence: TGTGCCAGCAGCGTAGGAAGGGAGAGCGGGAGAACAGATACGCAGTATTTT. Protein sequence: CASSVGRESGRTDTQYF. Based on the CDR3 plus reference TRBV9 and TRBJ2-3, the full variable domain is DSGVTQTPKHLITATGQRVTLRCSPRSGDLSVYWYQQSLDQGLQFLIQYYNGEERAKGNILERFSAQQFPDLHSELNLSSLELGDSALYFCASSVGRESGRTDTQYFGPGTRLTVL.

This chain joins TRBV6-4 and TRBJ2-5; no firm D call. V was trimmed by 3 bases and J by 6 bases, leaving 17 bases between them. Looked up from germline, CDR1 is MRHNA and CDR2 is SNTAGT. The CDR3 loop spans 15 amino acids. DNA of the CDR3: TGTGCCAGCAGTGAGTTTGGGCCCGAGAAGAAGACCCAGTACTTC. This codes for CASSEFGPEKKTQYF.

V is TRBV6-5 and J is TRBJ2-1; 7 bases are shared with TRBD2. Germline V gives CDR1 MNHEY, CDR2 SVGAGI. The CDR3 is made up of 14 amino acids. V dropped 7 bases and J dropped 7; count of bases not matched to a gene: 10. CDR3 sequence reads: CASTSSGARNEQFF. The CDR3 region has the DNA TGTGCCAGCACTTCGAGCGGGGCTCGAAATGAGCAGTTCTTC.

CDR3 DNA sequence: TGTGCCAGTAGCTTACCCGCTAGGGGAACAGGTCAGCCCCAGCATTTT. This encodes CASSLPARGTGQPQHF. The chain joins TRBV19 to TRBJ1-5; possibly TRBD1 for D (5 bases). The V and J ends lost 6 bases and 6 bases respectively, with 21 bases between them. CDR1 and CDR2 (germline): LNHDA, SQIVND (reference sequence). The CDR3 length is 16 residues.